These 24 T cell receptor beta chains originate from one sample sequenced in a study of shared clonotypes between healthy human individuals. The protocol was immunoSEQ multiplex PCR, while the TCRdb copy is restricted to in-frame clones and leaves out a portion. There are fewer than 700,000 clones in the sample; 70% to 80% occur only once, and more than 10% lies in the top ten. What was sequenced was PBMCs. Source of these receptors: a middle-aged woman in good health. Some clones in this sample may be carry-over from other donors' samples.

The chain links TRBV7-9 to TRBJ1-2; the D gene is possibly TRBD1 (5 bases). Trimming took 1 base from V and 4 from J, leaving 22 bases between them. The germline V gene encodes CDR1 SEHNR and CDR2 FQNEAQ (reference sequence). This CDR3 region has 18 residues. DNA for the CDR3: TGTGCCAGCAGCTTAGATGGGGCAGGGTGGGTTAGGTCCTATGGCTACACCTTC. Its protein product is CASSLDGAGWVRSYGYTF.

The J gene is TRBJ2-7, the V gene TRBV11-1; 7 bases are a match to TRBD2. The V segment lost 4 bases and the J segment 1 base; nucleotides outside the gene matches: 10. CDR1 is SGHAT and CDR2 is FQDESV in the germline V gene (reference sequence). The CDR3 is 16 residues long. The CDR3 DNA is TGTGCCAGCAGCTGGGGGGGAAGACTAGGGTCCTACGAGCAGTACTTC. Its protein is CASSWGGRLGSYEQYF. Drawing the rest from reference TRBV11-1 and TRBJ2-7, the complete variable domain is EAEVAQSPRYKITEKSQAVAFWCDPISGHATLYWYRQILGQGPELLVQFQDESVVDDSQLPKDRFSAERLKGVDSTLKIQPAELGDSAMYLCASSWGGRLGSYEQYFGPGTRLTVT.

The chain recombines TRBV27 with TRBJ1-4; no clear D. The germline V gene has CDR1 MNHEY and CDR2 SMNVEV (reference sequence). V lost 2 bases to trimming and J lost 4 bases, with 14 bases between them. The CDR3 runs to 16 residues. The CDR3 sequence: CASSLIPRPDNEKLFF. CDR3 coding DNA: TGTGCCAGCAGTTTAATCCCCAGACCCGATAATGAAAAACTGTTTTTT.

The CDR3 bases are TGTGCCTGGTTAGCGGGAGCAGAGACCCAGTACTTC. Translation: CAWLAGAETQYF. This chain links TRBV30 with TRBJ2-5, with 9 bases aligning to TRBD2. The J segment lost 4 bases and the V segment lost 5 bases, leaving 2 bases of the junction unmatched. CDR1 and CDR2 from the germline V gene are GTSNPN and SVGIG (reference sequence). The CDR3 contains 12 residues.

This clone was observed once. The chain joins TRBV11-2 to TRBJ1-1; D is possibly TRBD1 (6 bases). Trimming removed 4 bases from V and 0 bases from J, with 9 bases in between. The CDR3 runs 14 residues. Germline lookup yields CDR1 SGHAT and CDR2 FQNNGV. The CDR3 sequence is CASSSGTLNTEAFF. CDR3 coding DNA: TGTGCCAGCAGCTCCGGGACATTGAACACTGAAGCTTTCTTT.

The genes are TRBV5-4 and TRBJ2-7, with a tentative D call TRBD2 (6 bases). Trimming removed 3 bases from V and 2 bases from J, with 12 bases in between. Germline loops: CDR1 SGHNT, CDR2 YYREEE (reference sequence). The CDR3 consists of 14 residues. The CDR3 DNA reads as TGTGCCAGCAGCTCGGTGGGCGGGACCTACGAGCAGTACTTC. Protein: CASSSVGGTYEQYF.

This sequence joins TRBV5-1 and TRBJ2-7; 7 bases align to TRBD1. The V gene end was trimmed by 0 bases and the J gene end by 3 bases; junction bases not matched to a gene: 6. Germline V lookup: CDR1 SGHRS, CDR2 YFSETQ. This CDR3 comprises 15 residues. CDR3 loop: CASSLGETGFYEQYF. The CDR3 region has the DNA TGCGCCAGCAGCTTGGGGGAGACAGGGTTCTACGAGCAGTACTTC.

This clone was seen just once. The V and J genes are TRBV9 and TRBJ2-1; D is possibly TRBD2 (6 bases). Germline V CDR1 and CDR2: SGDLS, YYNGEE. Trimming took 1 base from V and 4 from J, leaving 15 bases between them. This CDR3 region has 16 residues. CDR3 protein: CASSVLGGPTYNEQFF. CDR3 nucleotide sequence: TGTGCCAGCAGCGTACTGGGGGGACCGACATACAATGAGCAGTTCTTC.

The chain employs TRBV11-3 and TRBJ2-1, with 10 bases lining up with TRBD2. Germline CDR1 reads SGHNT; CDR2 reads YENEEA. CDR3 size: 17 residues. V trimming: 4 bases; J trimming: 4 bases; junction bases outside the gene matches: 10. The CDR3 bases are TGTGCCAGCAGCTCCCACCCCACTAGCGGGACATACAATGAGCAGTTCTTC. This codes for CASSSHPTSGTYNEQFF.

J is TRBJ2-1 and V is TRBV9; TRBD2 agrees at 10 bases. Germline trimming cut 1 base from V and 6 bases from J; bases unmatched to any gene: 4. Germline-derived CDR1 and CDR2 are SGDLS and YYNGEE. This CDR3 contains 15 residues. CDR3 protein: CASSVYGTSVNEQFF. For the CDR3, the DNA is TGTGCCAGCAGCGTATACGGGACTAGCGTCAATGAGCAGTTCTTC.

V gene TRBV27 combines with J gene TRBJ2-5, with unresolved D. V gave up 3 bases and J gave up 0 bases, with 8 bases separating them. CDR1 is MNHEY and CDR2 is SMNVEV in the germline V gene (reference sequence). The length of the CDR3 is 14 residues. This chain's CDR3 is CASSFSRYQETQYF. The CDR3 coding sequence is TGTGCCAGCAGTTTCAGTCGGTACCAAGAGACCCAGTACTTC.

This sequence joins TRBV7-4 and TRBJ2-5, with D perhaps being TRBD1 or TRBD2 (6 bases each). The germline CDR1 and CDR2 sequences are SGHVT and SQSDAQ. Trimming took off 1 base at V and 5 bases at J, with 17 bases between the two ends. The CDR3 has 16 amino acids. In DNA form, the CDR3 reads TGTGCCAGCAGCTTAGACAGTGGGGGGCTTAAGGAGACCCAGTACTTC. This gives the protein CASSLDSGGLKETQYF.

The V gene is TRBV28, the J gene TRBJ1-5; the D gene is possibly TRBD1 (5 bases). The V end lost 4 bases, the J end lost 0 bases, and 25 bases lay between the germline ends. The CDR3 has 20 residues. Germline V CDR1 and CDR2: MDHEN, SYDVKM. CDR3 bases: TGTGCCAGCAGTTGGGAATACCGACAGACCCTTCTTTATAGCAATCAGCCCCAGCATTTT. Amino acids: CASSWEYRQTLLYSNQPQHF.

The V and J genes are TRBV4-3 and TRBJ1-1; TRBD1 aligns across 7 bases. The CDR3 covers 15 residues. Germline CDR1 and CDR2: LGHNA and YSLEER. Trimming took 0 bases from V and 3 from J; bases not matched to a gene: 4. CDR3 amino acids: CASSQDYRGDTEAFF. Here the CDR3 DNA reads TGCGCCAGCAGCCAAGATTACAGGGGTGACACTGAAGCTTTCTTT.

V is TRBV4-1 and J is TRBJ1-5, with a tentative D call TRBD1 (6 bases). The CDR3 loop spans 15 amino acids. The germline gives CDR1 MGHRA, CDR2 YSYEKL. Deletions cut 6 bases from V and 0 bases from J, with 12 bases between. For the CDR3, the DNA is TGCGCCAGCAGGAAACAGGGAGGTAGCAATCAGCCCCAGCATTTT. Residues: CASRKQGGSNQPQHF.

This clone was observed a single time. The rearrangement links TRBV15 to TRBJ2-3; 9 positions agree with TRBD2. In germline, CDR1 is LNHNV, CDR2 YYDKDF (reference sequence). With 4 bases clipped from V and 0 bases from J, the junction kept 5 bases outside the gene matches. The CDR3 runs to 16 residues. The CDR3 DNA reads TGTGCCACCAGCACTCTAGCGGGGAGAAGCACAGATACGCAGTATTTT. It yields the protein CATSTLAGRSTDTQYF.

The V call is TRBV19, the J call TRBJ2-5; weak D call: TRBD1 (6 bases). The DNA end is more similar to TRBJ2-7, so the J call may be wrong. There are 13 residues in the CDR3. From germline, CDR1 is LNHDA and CDR2 SQIVND (reference sequence). DNA of the CDR3: TGTGCCAGTAGTAAAACAGGGTCCTACGAGCAGTACTTC. Its protein is CASSKTGSYEQYF.

About this clone itself: Other nucleotide sequences from this sample produce the same CDR3. The V gene is TRBV10-3, the J gene TRBJ2-7, with 9 bases aligning to TRBD2. CDR1 ENHRY and CDR2 SYGVKD come from the germline V gene. Germline trimming cut 7 bases from V and 4 bases from J; bases unmatched to any gene: 17. This CDR3 has 17 residues. The CDR3 coding sequence is TGTGCCATCAAGTCGGGCTTGGTTAGCGGGAGAACGTACGAGCAGTACTTC. It specifies CAIKSGLVSGRTYEQYF.

This sequence joins TRBV25-1 and TRBJ2-3; 9 nucleotides match TRBD2. Looked up from germline, CDR1 is MGHDK and CDR2 is SYGVNS. The CDR3 is 15 residues long. Trimming took 4 bases from V and 6 from J; bases not matched to a gene: 8. CDR3 in amino acids: CASSASSGVGDTQYF. In DNA, the CDR3 is TGTGCCAGCAGTGCCTCTAGCGGGGTCGGTGATACGCAGTATTTT. The whole variable domain, remainder taken from reference TRBV25-1 and TRBJ2-3, is EADIYQTPRYLVIGTGKKITLECSQTMGHDKMYWYQQDPGMELHLIHYSYGVNSTEKGDLSSESTVSRIRTEHFPLTLESARPSHTSQYLCASSASSGVGDTQYFGPGTRLTVL.

This clone occurred many times. V usage is TRBV9 and J usage is TRBJ1-1; possible D gene TRBD1, 6 bases. This CDR3 has 16 amino acids. Germline-derived CDR1 and CDR2 are SGDLS and YYNGEE. The V and J ends lost 0 bases and 2 bases respectively, with 14 bases between them. CDR3 nucleotides: TGTGCCAGCAGCGTAGGAGAGGGACACCGAAACACTGAAGCTTTCTTT. This codes for CASSVGEGHRNTEAFF.

The chain recombines TRBV5-4 with TRBJ2-7, with TRBD1 matching over 7 bases. Trimming cost V 6 bases and J 3 bases; bases outside gene matches: 6. The CDR3 loop spans 13 amino acids. Germline values: CDR1 SGHNT, CDR2 YYREEE (reference sequence). The CDR3 here is CASTGTDHYEQYF. The CDR3, as DNA: TGTGCCAGCACCGGGACAGACCACTACGAGCAGTACTTC.

The rearrangement joins TRBV7-2 to TRBJ2-3; D call uncertain. There are 16 residues in the CDR3. Between the trimmed V and J ends, which lost 1 base and 4 bases, there was a span of 15 bases. In germline, CDR1 is SGHTA, CDR2 FQGNSA. CDR3 amino acids: CASSLGSWQAADTQYF. CDR3 nucleotides: TGTGCCAGCAGCTTAGGGAGTTGGCAGGCGGCAGATACGCAGTATTTT.

The CDR3 coding sequence is TGCGCCAGCAGCCAAGTTGCGGGAGCGGAGGAGACCCAGTACTTC. It is translated as CASSQVAGAEETQYF. The genes are TRBV4-3 and TRBJ2-5; 7 bases map to TRBD2. Germline CDR1 is LGHNA and CDR2 is YSLEER. This CDR3 spans 15 amino acids. Trimming removed 1 base from V and 5 bases from J; junction bases left unmatched: 7.

Of note for this clone: This probably arose from a read error, given a far larger clone one base away. Other DNA sequences of this sample code for an identical CDR3. The V gene is TRBV2, the J gene TRBJ1-1, with D hard to call. This CDR3 is 14 amino acids long. The germline V gene has CDR1 SNHLY and CDR2 FYNNEI. The CDR3 here is CASSVWGMNTEAFF. The CDR3 DNA reads TGTGCCAGCAGTGTGTGGGGTATGAACACTGAAGCTTTCTTC.